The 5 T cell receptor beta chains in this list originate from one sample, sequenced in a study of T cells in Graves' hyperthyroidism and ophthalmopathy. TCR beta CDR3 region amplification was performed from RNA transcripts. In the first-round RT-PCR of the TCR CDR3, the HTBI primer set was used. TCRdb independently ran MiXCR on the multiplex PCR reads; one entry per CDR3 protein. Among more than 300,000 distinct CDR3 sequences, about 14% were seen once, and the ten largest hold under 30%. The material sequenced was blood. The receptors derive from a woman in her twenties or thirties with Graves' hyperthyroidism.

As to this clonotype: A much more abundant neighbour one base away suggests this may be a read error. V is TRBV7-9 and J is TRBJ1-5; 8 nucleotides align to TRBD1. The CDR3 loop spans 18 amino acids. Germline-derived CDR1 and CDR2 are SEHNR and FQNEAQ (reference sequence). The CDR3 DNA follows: TGTGTCAGCAGCTTGTGCCCCCGACAGGGGATATGTCTACAGCCCCAGCATTTT. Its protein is CVSSLCPRQGICLQPQHF.

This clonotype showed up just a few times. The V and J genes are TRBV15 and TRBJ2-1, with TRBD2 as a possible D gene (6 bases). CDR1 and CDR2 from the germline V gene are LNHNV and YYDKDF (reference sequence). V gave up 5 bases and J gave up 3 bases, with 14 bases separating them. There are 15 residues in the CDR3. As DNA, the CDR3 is TGTGCCACCAGCGTCCGGGACGGGGGCTACAATGAGCAGTTCTTC. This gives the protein CATSVRDGGYNEQFF.

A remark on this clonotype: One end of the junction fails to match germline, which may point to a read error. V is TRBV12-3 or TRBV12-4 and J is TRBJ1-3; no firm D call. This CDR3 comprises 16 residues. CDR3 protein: CASSPTAIGPGITIYF. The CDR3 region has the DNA TGTGCCAGCAGTCCAACAGCGATCGGTCCTGGAATCACCATATATTTT.

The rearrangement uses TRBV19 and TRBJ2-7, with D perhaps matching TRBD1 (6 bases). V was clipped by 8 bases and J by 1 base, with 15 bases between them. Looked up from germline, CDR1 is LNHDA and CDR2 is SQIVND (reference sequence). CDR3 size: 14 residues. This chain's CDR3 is CASSTLGTSYEQYF. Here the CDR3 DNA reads TGTGCCAGTTCGACCCTCGGGACATCCTACGAGCAGTACTTC. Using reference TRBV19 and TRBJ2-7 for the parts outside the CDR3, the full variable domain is DGGITQSPKYLFRKEGQNVTLSCEQNLNHDAMYWYRQDPGQGLRLIYYSQIVNDFQKGDIAEGYSVSREKKESFPLTVTSAQKNPTAFYLCASSTLGTSYEQYFGPGTRLTVT.

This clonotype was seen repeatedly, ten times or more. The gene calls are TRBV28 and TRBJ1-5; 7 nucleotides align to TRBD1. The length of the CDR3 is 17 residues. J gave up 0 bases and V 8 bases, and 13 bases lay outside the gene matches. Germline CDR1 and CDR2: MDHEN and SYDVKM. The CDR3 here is CASSAPGQPFSNQPQHF. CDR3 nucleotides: TGTGCCAGCTCCGCACCGGGACAGCCCTTTAGCAATCAGCCCCAGCATTTT. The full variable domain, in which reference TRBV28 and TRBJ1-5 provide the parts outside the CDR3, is DVKVTQSSRYLVKRTGEKVFLECVQDMDHENMFWYRQDPGLGLRLIYFSYDVKMKEKGDIPEGYSVSREKKERFSLILESASTNQTSMYLCASSAPGQPFSNQPQHFGDGTRLSIL.